This T cell receptor (beta chain) emerged from a study of CD8+CD57+ T cells in acquired aplastic anemia. Study details: Mean DNA quantity obtained from sorted CD4+ and CD8+ cells was about 3.2 ug.

For sequencing, patients were chosen who had shown expansion of CD8+CD57+ cells by flow cytometry. Profiling that covered TCR beta VDJ and CDR3 relied on genomic DNA as its template. TCRdb re-called the reads through MiXCR, storing one row per CDR3 protein. The sample lists 200,000 to 250,000 distinct CDR3 sequences, 40% to 60% seen once, with just under 20% in the top ten. Comments on this clonotype: It may be a read error: a sequence one base away is much more abundant.

The clonotype originates from a human donor with aplastic anemia. What was sequenced was sorted CD4+, CD8+, or CD8+CD57+ T cells (not recorded which) from PBMCs.

CDR3 loop: CASSQGQFRKQYF. The CDR3 DNA follows: TGTGCCAGCAGCCAAGGACAGTTTCGCAAGCAGTACTTC. The V call is TRBV9, the J call TRBJ2-7; the D gene is possibly TRBD1 (6 bases). The CDR3 has 13 amino acids. CDR1 is SGDLS and CDR2 is YYNGEE in the germline V gene. Trimming removed 4 bases from V and 8 bases from J, with 16 bases in between.